A selection of T cell receptor beta chains follows, all from one sample in a study of blood T cell repertoires in COVID-19. Libraries were prepared by immunoSEQ multiplex PCR; TCRdb keeps only in-frame clonotypes and omits some of them. The sample lists 390,000 or so clones, under 85% occurring once. Material: PBMCs or T cells enriched from blood (not recorded which). All receptors derive from a woman aged 50 to 60 who had recovered from COVID-19. Each CDR3 is given without its conserved first and last residue. Each record gives: J gene, V gene, CDR3 protein.

TRBJ2-1,TRBV5-1,ASSPRVGTYNEQF
TRBJ2-1,TRBV19,ASSTLFPLAGGLTQSSYNEQF
TRBJ2-5,TRBV7-3,ASTPSGGRGTQY
TRBJ1-4,TRBV20-1,SASRTGGLMTNEKLF
TRBJ2-7,TRBV11-2,ASSLDRASGTYEQY
TRBJ2-7,TRBV9,ASSVGPAGISYEQY
TRBJ2-2,TRBV7-7,ASSLIPSGVGTGELF
TRBJ1-1,TRBV5-1,ASSLGGGTEAF
TRBJ2-5,TRBV18,ASSPLTPTDQETQY
TRBJ2-7,TRBV27,ASSFGTAYEQY
TRBJ2-3,TRBV6-5,ASSYSGGGPTDTQY
TRBJ2-2,TRBV9,ASSVATGLPNTGELF
TRBJ1-1,TRBV4-1,ASSQDRGNTEAF
TRBJ2-1,TRBV4-1,ASSQDWGGRWDNEQF
TRBJ1-4,TRBV6-5,ASKGQGAVSEKLF